This TCR beta chain stems from a study of tumor-infiltrating lymphocytes in primary liver carcinoma. Note on this clonotype: No conserved phenylalanine or tryptophan is present at the end of the CDR3, so a read error is the likely explanation.

Taking about 17-31 mg of unsorted bulk tissue, the authors co-extracted RNA and DNA. Germline assignment: CDR1 LGHNA and CDR2 YSLEER. The CDR3 consists of 18 residues. cDNA specific to TCR beta was made from around 530 ng of total RNA, with a constant-region primer employed for priming. Libraries of TCR beta came from three nested multiplex PCR rounds with slightly modified ARM-PCR. The first two PCR rounds used TRBV1-TRBV30 forward primers with a C-beta reverse primer, roughly 11 cycles each. TCRdb recomputed calls from the multiplex PCR reads with MiXCR, one row per CDR3 protein. Of tens of thousands of distinct CDR3 sequences listed, roughly 74% are singletons.

The TCR comes from a man aged 40-55 years with primary liver carcinoma and hepatitis B virus infection. The sample was tumor-adjacent normal liver tissue. The V gene is TRBV4-3, the J gene TRBJ2-2; TRBD2 agrees at 12 bases. The CDR3 loop reads CARSQDSPGLAGLGELFI. CDR3 DNA sequence: TGCGCCAGAAGCCAAGATAGCCCGGGACTAGCGGGCCTGGGGGAGCTGTTTATT.